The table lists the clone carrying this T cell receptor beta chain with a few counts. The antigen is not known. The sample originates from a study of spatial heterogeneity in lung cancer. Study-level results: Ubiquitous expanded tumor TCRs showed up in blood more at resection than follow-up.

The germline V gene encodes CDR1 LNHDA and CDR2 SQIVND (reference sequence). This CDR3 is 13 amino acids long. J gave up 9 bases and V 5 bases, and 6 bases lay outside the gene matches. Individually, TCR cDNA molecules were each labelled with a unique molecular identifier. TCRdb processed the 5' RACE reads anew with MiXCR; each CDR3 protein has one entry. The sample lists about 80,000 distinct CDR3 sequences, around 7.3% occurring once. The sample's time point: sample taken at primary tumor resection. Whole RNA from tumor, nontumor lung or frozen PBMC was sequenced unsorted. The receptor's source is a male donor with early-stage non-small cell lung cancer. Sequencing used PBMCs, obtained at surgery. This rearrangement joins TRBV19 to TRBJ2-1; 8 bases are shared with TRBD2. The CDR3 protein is CASSSGLVAEQFF. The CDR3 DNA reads TGTGCCAGTAGTTCGGGACTAGTGGCTGAGCAGTTCTTC. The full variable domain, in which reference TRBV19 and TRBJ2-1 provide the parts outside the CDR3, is DGGITQSPKYLFRKEGQNVTLSCEQNLNHDAMYWYRQDPGQGLRLIYYSQIVNDFQKGDIAEGYSVSREKKESFPLTVTSAQKNPTAFYLCASSSGLVAEQFFGPGTRLTVL.